This entry features one TCR beta chain sequence. Its antigen is unknown. These data come from a study of CD8 T cells in Susac syndrome. CDR1 DFQATT and CDR2 SNEGSKA come from the germline V gene (reference sequence). Germline trimming cut 3 bases from V and 4 bases from J; bases unmatched to any gene: 9. This CDR3 contains 14 residues. The RNA, about 0.45 to 1 ug, was put through reverse transcription using random hexamers. The method of amplification for TCR beta CDR3 was immunoSEQ multiplex PCR, covering 54 Vbeta and 13 Jbeta. TCRdb reanalysed the immunoSEQ multiplex PCR reads using MiXCR and keeps one entry per CDR3 protein. The data contain tens of thousands of distinct CDR3 sequences, over 90% of them seen just once; the ten biggest clones take up 0.11%. Whole-study findings and limits: The study recognized that its TCR sequencing and HLA analysis covered a relatively small number of individuals.

The TCR sequence derives from a human donor with multiple sclerosis. The V call is TRBV20-1, the J call TRBJ2-7; 7 bases line up with TRBD2. The sequencing input was CD4+ T cells from PBMCs. The CDR3 DNA reads TGCAGTGCTAGGGGAGCGGGGTCCGGGTACGAGCAGTACTTC. Translated, it gives CSARGAGSGYEQYF.